What follows are 12 T cell receptor beta chains derived from one specimen sequenced in a study of type 1 and type 2 diabetes patients (dated by TCRdb to the mid-2010s). The instrument given in TCRdb is Illumina MiSeq. Genomic DNA from sorted T cell subsets was used as template for TCRbeta CDR3 amplification. The TCRbeta CDR3 region was amplified by multiplex PCR with 30 forward and 13 reverse primers. TCRdb reprocessed the public reads (quality trimming at Q25 with fastp, clone calling with MiXCR) and kept in-frame beta chains. One record per CDR3 amino acid sequence lists the most common genes and DNA. The sample table holds about 250,000 distinct CDR3 sequences, of which approximately 50% were seen once. Roughly an eighth of the sample is taken by the ten largest. Material: peripheral blood mononuclear cells (PBMCs). Receptor source: a man between 18 and 35 years old with type 2 diabetes.

The chain joins TRBV15 to TRBJ1-6; 7 bases are shared with TRBD1. V shed 0 bases, J shed 9 bases, and the junction held 17 bases outside the gene matches. The germline V gene has CDR1 LNHNV and CDR2 YYDKDF (reference sequence). CDR3 size: 19 residues. CDR3 bases: TGTGCCACCAGCAGAGATTTAATGTCCCCTGGACAGGTGGGTTCACCCCTCCACTTT. Encoded protein: CATSRDLMSPGQVGSPLHF.

The chain has TRBV20-1 and TRBJ2-5; a possible D gene is TRBD1 (5 bases). The CDR3 is 16 amino acids. The germline V gene encodes CDR1 DFQATT and CDR2 SNEGSKA (reference sequence). V lost 3 bases and J lost 0, with 17 bases in between. The CDR3 loop reads CSASEDTIHHQETQYF. The CDR3 nucleotides are TGCAGTGCTAGTGAGGACACCATACACCACCAAGAGACCCAGTACTTC.

This clonotype has a handful of counts. The gene calls are TRBV12-3 or TRBV12-4 and TRBJ1-4; D may be TRBD1 (5 bases). The ends were cut back, 6 bases at V and 7 bases at J, with 21 bases in the middle. This CDR3 comprises 16 residues. In DNA form, the CDR3 reads TGTGCCAGCAGCCTCTTCCGGTCCAGGGAAATTGAAAAACTGTTTTTT. Encoded protein: CASSLFRSREIEKLFF.

This clonotype was detected only a few times. The genes are TRBV30 and TRBJ1-1, with 8 bases identical to TRBD1. Germline V lookup: CDR1 GTSNPN, CDR2 SVGIG (reference sequence). The CDR3 extends over 12 amino acids. The junction had 4 bases not matched to a gene; V was cut back by 3 bases and J by 7 bases. CDR3 nucleotide sequence: TGTGCCTGGAGCGACAGGGGACTTGAAGCTTTCTTT. Its protein product is CAWSDRGLEAFF.

The rearrangement uses TRBV19 and TRBJ2-1; 10 bases map to TRBD2. Germline V gives CDR1 LNHDA, CDR2 SQIVND (reference sequence). This CDR3 spans 15 amino acids. V lost 5 bases, J lost 8 bases, and 9 bases stayed unmatched. The CDR3 region is CASSQPSGSVYEQFF. Here the CDR3 DNA reads TGTGCCAGTAGTCAGCCTAGCGGGAGCGTATATGAGCAGTTCTTC.

This sequence joins TRBV10-3 and TRBJ2-3, with D tentatively TRBD2 (5 bases). The V and J ends lost 9 bases and 0 bases respectively, with 7 bases between them. The germline CDR1 and CDR2 sequences are ENHRY and SYGVKD. The CDR3 consists of 12 residues. CDR3 residues: CAIGSSTDTQYF. CDR3 bases: TGTGCCATTGGGAGTAGCACAGATACGCAGTATTTT.

This clonotype appeared a few times. The J gene is TRBJ2-7, the V gene TRBV12-3 or TRBV12-4; weak D call: TRBD2 (7 bases). Between the trimmed V and J ends, which lost 1 base and 3 bases, there was a span of 16 bases. CDR3 length: 16 amino acids. Here the CDR3 reads CASSLGGWGGLYEQYF. As DNA, the CDR3 is TGTGCCAGCAGTTTAGGGGGTTGGGGGGGGCTCTACGAGCAGTACTTC.

This clonotype was detected a few times. An end of the junction differs from the germline gene, which may be a read error. The chain uses TRBV7-9 and TRBJ2-7; 7 bases are shared with TRBD1. Germline V gene lookup returns CDR1 SEHNR and CDR2 FQNEAQ (reference sequence). The CDR3 runs to 15 residues. CDR3 in DNA: TGTACCAGCAGCGATACTGACAGGGAGAGCGACGAGCAGTACTTC. Translating gives CTSSDTDRESDEQYF.

Points on this clonotype: An end of the junction differs from the germline gene, which may be a read error. The J gene is TRBJ1-3, the V gene TRBV25-1; tentatively, D is TRBD1 (5 bases). The CDR3 is 13 amino acids. Germline assignment: CDR1 MGHDK and CDR2 SYGVNS. In DNA, the CDR3 is TGTGCCAACAGTGGGGGGGATGGAAACACCATATATTTT. Protein sequence: CANSGGDGNTIYF.

This rearrangement joins TRBV2 to TRBJ2-1; TRBD1 aligns across 12 bases. J gave up 7 bases and V 8 bases, and 6 bases lay outside the gene matches. This CDR3 comprises 14 residues. The germline CDR1 and CDR2 sequences are SNHLY and FYNNEI. In DNA, the CDR3 is TGTGCCAGCTCGCCGGGACAGGGGGCGAATGAGCAGTTCTTC. Amino acids: CASSPGQGANEQFF.

With respect to this clonotype: The junction departs from the called germline gene at one end, perhaps through a read error. The chain recombines TRBV12-3 or TRBV12-4 with TRBJ2-5; 7 bases are a match to TRBD1. This CDR3 has 14 residues. The CDR3 region has the DNA TGTACCAGCAGTCCAAACAGGGGCGCAGAGACCCAGTACTTC. It yields the protein CTSSPNRGAETQYF.

The chain couples TRBV30 to TRBJ1-1; tentative D call: TRBD1 (5 bases). CDR1 and CDR2 from the germline V gene are GTSNPN and SVGIG (reference sequence). This CDR3 contains 12 residues. This CDR3 is CTTWGVGTEAFF. The CDR3 DNA reads as TGTACCACCTGGGGGGTCGGCACTGAAGCTTTCTTT.